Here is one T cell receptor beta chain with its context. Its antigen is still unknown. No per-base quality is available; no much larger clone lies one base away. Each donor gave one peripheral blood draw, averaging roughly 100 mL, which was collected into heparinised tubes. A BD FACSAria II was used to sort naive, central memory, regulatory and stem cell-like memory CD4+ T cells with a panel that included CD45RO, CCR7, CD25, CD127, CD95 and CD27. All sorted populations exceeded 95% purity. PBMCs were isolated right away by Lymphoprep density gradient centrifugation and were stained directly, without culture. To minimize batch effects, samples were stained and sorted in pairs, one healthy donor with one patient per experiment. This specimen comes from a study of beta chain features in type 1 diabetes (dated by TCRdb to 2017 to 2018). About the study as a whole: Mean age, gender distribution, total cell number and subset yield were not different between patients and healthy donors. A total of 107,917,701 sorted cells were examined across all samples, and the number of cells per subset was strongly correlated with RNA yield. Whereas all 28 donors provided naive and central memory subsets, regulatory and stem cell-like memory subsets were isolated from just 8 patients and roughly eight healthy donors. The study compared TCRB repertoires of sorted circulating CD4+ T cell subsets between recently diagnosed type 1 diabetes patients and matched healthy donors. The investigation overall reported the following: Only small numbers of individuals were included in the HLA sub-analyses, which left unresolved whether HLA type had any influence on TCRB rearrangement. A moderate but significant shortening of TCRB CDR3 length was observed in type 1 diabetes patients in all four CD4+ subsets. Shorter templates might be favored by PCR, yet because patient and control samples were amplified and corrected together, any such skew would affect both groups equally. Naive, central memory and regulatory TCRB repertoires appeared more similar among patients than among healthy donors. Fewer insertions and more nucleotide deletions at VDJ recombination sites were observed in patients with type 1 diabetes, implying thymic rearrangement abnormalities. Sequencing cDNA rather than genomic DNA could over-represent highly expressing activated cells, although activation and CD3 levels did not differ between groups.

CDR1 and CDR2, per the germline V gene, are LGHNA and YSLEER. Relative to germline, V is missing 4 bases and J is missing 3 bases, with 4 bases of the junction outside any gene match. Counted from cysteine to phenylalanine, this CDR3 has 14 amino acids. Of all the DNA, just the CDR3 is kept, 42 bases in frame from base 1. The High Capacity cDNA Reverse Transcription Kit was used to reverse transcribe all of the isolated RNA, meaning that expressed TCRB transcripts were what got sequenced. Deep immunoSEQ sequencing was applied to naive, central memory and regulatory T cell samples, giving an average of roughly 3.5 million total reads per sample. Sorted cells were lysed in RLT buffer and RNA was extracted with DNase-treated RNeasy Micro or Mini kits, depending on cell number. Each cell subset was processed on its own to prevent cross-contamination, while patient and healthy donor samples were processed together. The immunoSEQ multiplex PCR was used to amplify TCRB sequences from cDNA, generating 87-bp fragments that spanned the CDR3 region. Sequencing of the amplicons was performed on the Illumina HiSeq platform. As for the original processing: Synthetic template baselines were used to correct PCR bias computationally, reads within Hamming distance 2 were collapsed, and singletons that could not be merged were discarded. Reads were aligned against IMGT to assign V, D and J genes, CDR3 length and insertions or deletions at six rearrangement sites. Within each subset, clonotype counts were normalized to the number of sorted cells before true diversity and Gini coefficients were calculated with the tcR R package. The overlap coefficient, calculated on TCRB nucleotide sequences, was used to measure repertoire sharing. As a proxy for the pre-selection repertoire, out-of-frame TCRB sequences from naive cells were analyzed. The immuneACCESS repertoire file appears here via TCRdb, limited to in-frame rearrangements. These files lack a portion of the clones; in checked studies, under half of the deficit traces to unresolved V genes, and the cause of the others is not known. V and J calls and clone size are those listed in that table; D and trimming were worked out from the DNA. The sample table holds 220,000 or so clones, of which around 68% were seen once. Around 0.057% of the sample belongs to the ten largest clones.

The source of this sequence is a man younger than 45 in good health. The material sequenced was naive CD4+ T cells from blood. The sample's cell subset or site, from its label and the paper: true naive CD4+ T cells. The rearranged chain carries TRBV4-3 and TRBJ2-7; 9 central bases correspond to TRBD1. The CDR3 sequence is CASSLTGGSYEQYF. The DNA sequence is TGCGCCAGCAGCCTAACAGGGGGCAGCTACGAGCAGTACTTC.